This TCR beta chain derives from a study of shared clonotypes between healthy human individuals. Study-level results: On the whole, naive subsets had larger estimated richness than memory subsets had. Rarefaction showed sorted-subset sequencing was incomplete despite large depth.

From germline, CDR1 is SNHLY and CDR2 FYNNEI. Deletions cut 8 bases from V and 10 bases from J, with 14 bases between. The CDR3 totals 11 residues. Execution of the assay was at deep level. This table comes from immunoSEQ multiplex PCR, and its TCRdb copy is limited to in-frame clones, with some not included. This sample has around 2.1 million clones; around 93% occur once, and the top ten carry approximately 1.7%. This clone was observed once. What it binds is unknown. Naive CD8 cells lacked CD45RO and underwent positive selection for CCR7, leaving out terminally differentiated effector memory CD45RA+ cells. The study drew its donors from healthy HIV-negative adults without recent acute infections or vaccinations.

This chain connects TRBV2 to TRBJ1-1; D is unresolved. The sample consisted of naive CD8+ T cells from PBMCs. The sequence was collected from a man aged 18-30 years in good health. Some clones in this sample may be carry-over from other donors' samples. CDR3 sequence: CASLGSVGAFF. Here the CDR3 DNA reads TGTGCCAGCCTGGGGTCAGTGGGAGCTTTCTTT.